This TCR beta chain comes out of a study of cytomegalovirus exposure and HLA in healthy donors. In the study overall: In a later analysis, it was reported that the roughly 130 validation repertoires had been produced on the same platform as the 700 or so repertoires belonging to the first cohort.

The study drew the donors from its 120-subject validation cohort, separate from the approximately 700-subject first cohort. The method was immunoSEQ multiplex PCR; TCRdb's version includes in-frame clones alone and lacks a portion of them. The table records 150,000 to 200,000 clones, roughly 83% of them present only once. The CDR3 extends over 15 amino acids. Looked up from germline, CDR1 is MNHEY and CDR2 is SVGAGI. Trimming left V 0 bases short and J 1 base short, with 9 bases between. This sequence originates from a woman aged 18-35 years in good health and CMV-seronegative. Sequencing used PBMCs. The rearrangement links TRBV6-5 to TRBJ1-1; D uncertain. CDR3 loop: CASSYSMGGNTEAFF. As DNA, the CDR3 is TGTGCCAGCAGTTACTCGATGGGAGGGAACACTGAAGCTTTCTTT.